These 3 T cell receptor beta chains originate from one sample sequenced in a study of technical replicates of blood from several donors. Produced via immunoSEQ multiplex PCR; TCRdb's table is partial and in-frame only. Of tens of thousands of clones in the sample, 90% were seen once. The source material was PBMCs. All receptors derive from a human donor in good health. Some clones in this sample may be carry-over from other donors' samples.

This clone was found once. The CDR3 DNA is TGTGCCAACAGGTGGACTAGCGAGACCTACGAGCAGTACTTC. Amino acids: CANRWTSETYEQYF. The J gene is TRBJ2-7, the V gene TRBV2; TRBD2 agrees at 9 bases. Germline V gives CDR1 SNHLY, CDR2 FYNNEI. Germline trimming cut 10 bases from V and 2 bases from J; bases unmatched to any gene: 9. CDR3 length: 14 amino acids.

The J gene is TRBJ1-2, the V gene TRBV6-4, with unresolved D. Trimming shortened V by 0 bases and J by 7 bases, and 3 bases separated the two germline ends. Germline CDR1 and CDR2: MRHNA and SNTAGT. The CDR3 length is 11 residues. The CDR3 DNA follows: TGTGCCAGCAGTGACTCTCGTGGCTACACCTTC. Translation gives CASSDSRGYTF.

The chain is built from TRBV6-1 and TRBJ1-3; D unresolved. The CDR3 is made up of 15 amino acids. The germline gives CDR1 MNHNS, CDR2 SASEGT. V gave up 6 bases and J gave up 8 bases, with 20 bases separating them. The CDR3 reads CASRRRAGFGDTIYF. Written as DNA, the CDR3 is TGTGCCAGCAGGCGAAGAGCGGGGTTTGGGGACACCATATATTTT.